The 27 T cell receptor beta chains given below trace back to one sample, sequenced in a study of cytomegalovirus exposure and HLA in healthy donors. PCR amplification relied on 60 Vbeta primers (plus 13 Jbeta primers). The protocol was immunoSEQ multiplex PCR, while the TCRdb copy is restricted to in-frame clones and leaves out a portion. The table has 100,000 or so clones, approximately 85% seen once; the top ten hold about 3.9%. Specimen: PBMCs. Receptor source: a young man in good health and CMV-seronegative.

The chain has TRBV7-9 and TRBJ2-5; D unresolved. Between the trimmed V and J ends, which lost 6 bases and 5 bases, there was a span of 10 bases. Germline loops: CDR1 SEHNR, CDR2 FQNEAQ (reference sequence). This CDR3 region has 12 residues. The CDR3 sequence is CASRSEEETQYF. The CDR3 DNA reads as TGTGCCAGCAGATCCGAGGAGGAGACCCAGTACTTC.

The CDR3 sequence: CASSLLSDTQYF. CDR3 sequence (DNA): TGTGCCAGCAGTTTACTCTCAGATACGCAGTATTTT. This chain links TRBV28 with TRBJ2-3; D gene unclear. Germline V gene sequence: CDR1 MDHEN, CDR2 SYDVKM. V was pared by 2 bases and J by 4 bases, with 4 bases between. This CDR3 region has 12 residues.

The chain is built from TRBV27 and TRBJ2-3; 7 nucleotides match TRBD2. CDR1 MNHEY and CDR2 SMNVEV come from the germline V gene (reference sequence). The J segment lost 6 bases and the V segment lost 0 bases, leaving 6 bases of the junction unmatched. The CDR3 runs 15 residues. CDR3 bases: TGTGCCAGCAGTTTATCGATTCCGGGAGGCGATACGCAGTATTTT. Translating gives CASSLSIPGGDTQYF.

J is TRBJ2-2 and V is TRBV5-1; the D is unclear. The V gene's germline CDR1 is SGHRS and CDR2 YFSETQ. This CDR3 is 14 amino acids long. V was trimmed by 4 bases and J by 4 bases, leaving 11 bases between them. Written as DNA, the CDR3 is TGCGCCAGCAGCCCAACAATGTTCACCGGGGAGCTGTTTTTT. This translates into CASSPTMFTGELFF.

The rearrangement links TRBV28 to TRBJ2-7; D remains ambiguous. This CDR3 contains 17 residues. V was cut by 1 base and J by 2 bases, with 18 bases left in between. Per germline, CDR1 MDHEN and CDR2 SYDVKM. CDR3 region: CASSLFPLRSATYEQYF. CDR3 nucleotide sequence: TGTGCCAGCAGTTTATTCCCTCTGCGAAGTGCAACCTACGAGCAGTACTTC.

The V and J genes are TRBV7-2 and TRBJ2-4; D is possibly TRBD1 (6 bases). CDR1 SGHTA and CDR2 FQGNSA come from the germline V gene. This CDR3 has 13 amino acids. V was trimmed by 4 bases and J by 4 bases, leaving 8 bases between them. CDR3: CASSSGQKNIQYF. The CDR3 DNA is TGTGCCAGCAGCTCAGGACAGAAAAACATTCAGTACTTC.

V usage is TRBV6-5 and J usage is TRBJ2-7, with 11 bases fitting TRBD2. The germline gives CDR1 MNHEY, CDR2 SVGAGI. The CDR3 is 15 amino acids. With V trimmed by 4 bases and J by 2 bases, 4 bases remained unmatched. The CDR3 bases are TGTGCCAGCAGTTTCACTAGCGGGAGCCCCTACGAGCAGTACTTC. Translated, it gives CASSFTSGSPYEQYF.

The chain has TRBV29-1 and TRBJ2-5; D gene ambiguous. CDR1 is SQVTM and CDR2 is ANQGSEA in the germline V gene. Trimming took 4 bases from V and 1 from J, leaving 10 bases between them. There are 13 residues in the CDR3. The CDR3 sequence: CSVAAQVQETQYF. The CDR3 nucleotides read TGCAGCGTTGCTGCGCAGGTCCAAGAGACCCAGTACTTC.

The J gene is TRBJ1-2, the V gene TRBV4-1; D possibly corresponds to TRBD1 (5 bases). Per germline, CDR1 MGHRA and CDR2 YSYEKL. V lost 0 bases and J lost 2, with 13 bases in between. The CDR3 is 16 amino acids. DNA of the CDR3: TGCGCCAGCAGCCAAGAGACCCAGGGTTCGAACTATGGCTACACCTTC. This sequence encodes CASSQETQGSNYGYTF.

The rearrangement joins TRBV5-4 to TRBJ2-7, with 9 positions matching TRBD1. CDR1 and CDR2 from the germline V gene are SGHNT and YYREEE (reference sequence). V dropped 4 bases and J dropped 0; count of bases not matched to a gene: 2. CDR3 length: 14 amino acids. The CDR3 spells CASSVDRGSYEQYF. For the CDR3, the DNA is TGTGCCAGCAGCGTGGACAGGGGCTCCTACGAGCAGTACTTC.

The CDR3: CASSHGGSSYNSPLHF. The CDR3 DNA reads as TGTGCCAGCAGCCATGGGGGGAGCTCCTATAATTCACCCCTCCACTTT. The chain has TRBV5-8 and TRBJ1-6; D is possibly TRBD1 (5 bases). Germline-derived CDR1 and CDR2 are SGHTS and YDEGEE. Trimming removed 4 bases at V and 0 bases at J, with 11 bases between. The CDR3 contains 16 residues.

This clone was recorded only once. The V and J genes are TRBV18 and TRBJ1-1; D ambiguous. The CDR3 consists of 14 residues. From germline, CDR1 is KGHSH and CDR2 LQKENI. Trimming left V 4 bases short and J 1 base short, with 10 bases between. CDR3 protein: CASSRGFPNTEAFF. In nucleotides, the CDR3 is TGTGCCAGCTCACGCGGGTTTCCGAACACTGAAGCTTTCTTT.

The V and J genes are TRBV5-1 and TRBJ2-1; 10 bases align to TRBD2. The J segment lost 0 bases and the V segment lost 5 bases, leaving 5 bases of the junction unmatched. From germline, CDR1 is SGHRS and CDR2 YFSETQ. This CDR3 is built from 16 residues. CDR3 sequence: CASRSTSGVSYNEQFF. The CDR3 coding sequence is TGCGCCAGCAGATCAACTAGCGGGGTCTCCTACAATGAGCAGTTCTTC.

The chain uses TRBV9 and TRBJ1-1, with a weak D call TRBD1 (6 bases). The CDR3 sequence is 15 residues long. Germline lookup yields CDR1 SGDLS and CDR2 YYNGEE. The V end lost 2 bases, the J end lost 4 bases, and 15 bases lay between the germline ends. CDR3 DNA sequence: TGTGCCAGCAGCGTCGCTACAGGGTTGGGCACTGAAGCTTTCTTT. This encodes CASSVATGLGTEAFF.

The J gene is TRBJ1-1, the V gene TRBV18, with D unresolved. This CDR3 comprises 13 residues. Between the trimmed V and J ends, which lost 2 bases and 5 bases, there was a span of 9 bases. Germline V gives CDR1 KGHSH, CDR2 LQKENI. This CDR3 reads CASSPASRTEAFF. CDR3 DNA sequence: TGTGCCAGCTCACCAGCATCCCGGACTGAAGCTTTCTTT.

As to this clone: Other DNA sequences from this sample encode an identical CDR3 as well. The chain links TRBV5-1 to TRBJ2-5, with D possibly being TRBD2 (6 bases). The CDR3 runs 14 residues. V shed 4 bases and J shed 4 bases, with 14 bases lying between them. The germline CDR1 and CDR2 sequences are SGHRS and YFSETQ. The CDR3 spells CASSAGTGGETQYF. In DNA form, the CDR3 reads TGCGCCAGCAGCGCTGGGACCGGGGGAGAGACCCAGTACTTC.

The chain employs TRBV9 and TRBJ2-1, with 11 bases matching TRBD2. Germline V gene sequence: CDR1 SGDLS, CDR2 YYNGEE. V shed 2 bases and J 3 bases; nucleotides not matched to a gene: 1. The CDR3 is made up of 15 amino acids. CDR3 coding DNA: TGTGCCAGCAGCGTGCTAGCGGGAGGCTACAATGAGCAGTTCTTC. This translates into CASSVLAGGYNEQFF.

The V and J genes are TRBV4-2 and TRBJ1-2, with D perhaps TRBD1 (6 bases). The V gene lost 0 bases and the J gene lost 5 bases, with 10 bases spanning the gap. Germline values: CDR1 LGHNA, CDR2 YNFKEQ. CDR3 size: 14 residues. The CDR3 reads CASSQDRTAYGYTF. For the CDR3, the DNA is TGTGCCAGCAGCCAAGATCGGACAGCGTATGGCTACACCTTC.

V gene TRBV7-3 combines with J gene TRBJ1-1; 7 bases agree with TRBD1. Per the germline V gene, CDR1 is SGHTA and CDR2 is FQGTGA. V lost 5 bases, J lost 5 bases, and 5 bases stayed unmatched. The CDR3 has 13 amino acids. CDR3 in amino acids: CASSLDRETEAFF. The CDR3 region has the DNA TGTGCCAGCAGCCTAGACAGGGAGACTGAAGCTTTCTTT.

The chain couples TRBV7-3 to TRBJ2-1, with TRBD1 matching over 7 bases. V was pared by 5 bases and J by 4 bases, with 5 bases of the junction left unmatched. The germline gives CDR1 SGHTA, CDR2 FQGTGA. The CDR3 runs to 14 residues. This CDR3 reads CASSPPGQYNEQFF. Here the CDR3 DNA reads TGTGCCAGCAGCCCCCCGGGACAGTACAATGAGCAGTTCTTC.

The V call is TRBV2, the J call TRBJ2-5; D is perhaps TRBD2 (5 bases). The germline V gene has CDR1 SNHLY and CDR2 FYNNEI. CDR3 length equals 15 residues. V was cut by 3 bases and J by 2 bases, with 13 bases left in between. The CDR3 reads CASSEPGVSQETQYF. DNA of the CDR3: TGTGCCAGCAGTGAGCCCGGGGTATCGCAAGAGACCCAGTACTTC.

The chain recombines TRBV10-3 with TRBJ1-2; D is unclear. This CDR3 spans 14 amino acids. Between the trimmed V and J ends, which lost 3 bases and 6 bases, there was a span of 14 bases. Germline assignment: CDR1 ENHRY and CDR2 SYGVKD. The CDR3 DNA reads as TGTGCCATCAGTGAAGTGACAAACGCCCATGGCTACACCTTC. Its translation: CAISEVTNAHGYTF.

J is TRBJ2-1 and V is TRBV10-1; 11 bases are shared with TRBD2. From germline, CDR1 is WNHNN and CDR2 SYGVQD (reference sequence). The V gene end was trimmed by 4 bases and the J gene end by 9 bases; junction bases not matched to a gene: 11. The CDR3 spans 16 residues. The CDR3 region is CASSVTSGRPPGEQFF. DNA of the CDR3: TGCGCCAGCAGTGTTACTAGCGGGAGACCTCCGGGTGAGCAGTTCTTC.

This clone was recorded only once. The chain carries TRBV30 and TRBJ2-7, with D perhaps matching TRBD1 (6 bases). The CDR3 totals 13 residues. Looked up from germline, CDR1 is GTSNPN and CDR2 is SVGIG (reference sequence). V was trimmed by 2 bases and J by 5 bases, leaving 13 bases between them. DNA of the CDR3: TGTGCCTGGAGTTTTGGGACACAAAACGAGCAGTACTTC. It translates to CAWSFGTQNEQYF.

The chain carries TRBV4-1 and TRBJ2-5; maybe TRBD2 (6 bases). The CDR3 contains 14 residues. The germline V gene encodes CDR1 MGHRA and CDR2 YSYEKL. Trimming shortened V by 3 bases and J by 5 bases, and 13 bases separated the two germline ends. CDR3 nucleotide sequence: TGCGCCAGCAGCCAGAAGGAGGGGCTGGAGACCCAGTACTTC. Protein product: CASSQKEGLETQYF.

The chain combines TRBV4-1 with TRBJ2-7; D gene uncertain. The CDR3 is made up of 14 amino acids. Germline CDR1 is MGHRA and CDR2 is YSYEKL. Trimming left V 0 bases short and J 2 bases short, with 8 bases between. The CDR3 region has the DNA TGCGCCAGCAGCCAAGAGGCTCATACCTACGAGCAGTACTTC. Protein: CASSQEAHTYEQYF.

This clone was recorded a few times. This sequence joins TRBV9 and TRBJ1-5; D is ambiguous. Trimming pared 0 bases from V and 0 bases from J, leaving 7 bases between. Germline loops: CDR1 SGDLS, CDR2 YYNGEE. This CDR3 has 15 amino acids. CDR3 bases: TGTGCCAGCAGCGTAGGCCAGAATAGCAATCAGCCCCAGCATTTT. It translates to CASSVGQNSNQPQHF. The full variable domain, in which reference TRBV9 and TRBJ1-5 provide the parts outside the CDR3, is DSGVTQTPKHLITATGQRVTLRCSPRSGDLSVYWYQQSLDQGLQFLIQYYNGEERAKGNILERFSAQQFPDLHSELNLSSLELGDSALYFCASSVGQNSNQPQHFGDGTRLSIL.